This T cell receptor (beta chain) derives from a study of blood T cells in healthy people across ages. Together with a sample-barcoded 5' primer, a J-beta primer mix was included in a second PCR lasting about 7 to 12 cycles. Through a template-switch adaptor with 12 random nucleotides, each cDNA molecule received a tag. TCRdb recomputed calls from the 5' RACE reads with MiXCR, one row per CDR3 protein. The sample records 1.8 million or so distinct CDR3 sequences, about 39% being singletons. The CDR3 is 15 amino acids. Trimming removed 6 bases from V and 0 bases from J, with 12 bases in between. This chain links TRBV12-3 or TRBV12-4 with TRBJ2-1, with D uncertain. What was sequenced was blood. The TCR was taken from a human donor in good health. As DNA, the CDR3 is TGTGCCAGCAGCGAAATCGCGTACTCCTACAATGAGCAGTTCTTC. Residues: CASSEIAYSYNEQFF.